This TCR beta chain was sequenced during a study of T cells in Graves' hyperthyroidism and ophthalmopathy. Whole-study findings and limits: Blood samples included most of the expanded thyroid clonotypes exceeding 0.001.

The sample holds many counts of this clonotype. Antigen: not known. The CDR3 sequence is 13 residues long. Germline V gene lookup returns CDR1 SGHTA and CDR2 FQGTGA. With 6 bases clipped from V and 3 bases from J, the junction kept 4 bases outside the gene matches. First hyperthyroidism diagnosis is when the blood sample was obtained, before any ophthalmopathy symptoms. Template material for amplifying TCR beta CDR3 regions consisted of RNA transcripts. Using the HTBI primer set, a first-round RT-PCR was run on the TCR CDR3. A single record per CDR3 protein comes from TCRdb applying MiXCR to the multiplex PCR reads. Here the sample spans some 600,000 distinct CDR3 sequences, roughly 13% being singletons.

The TCR comes from a woman in her 30s with Graves' hyperthyroidism that later progressed to Graves' ophthalmopathy. Sequencing was carried out using blood. V gene TRBV7-3 combines with J gene TRBJ1-1; 7 positions agree with TRBD1. The DNA for the CDR3 is TGTGCCAGCAGGGAAACAGGGGACACTGAAGCTTTCTTT. Protein sequence: CASRETGDTEAFF.